The 32 T cell receptor beta chains in this list originate from one sample, sequenced in a study of cytomegalovirus exposure and HLA in healthy donors. Primers for the PCR totalled 60 Vbeta and 13 Jbeta. Libraries were prepared by immunoSEQ multiplex PCR; TCRdb keeps only in-frame clonotypes and omits some of them. The profile shows more than 200,000 clones, over 60% of them singletons. The source material was PBMCs. Source of these receptors: a man between 18 and 35 years old in good health and CMV-seronegative.

This clone was seen once. This rearrangement joins TRBV28 to TRBJ2-1, with 9 bases identical to TRBD2. V lost 5 bases, J lost 3 bases, and 11 bases stayed unmatched. The CDR3 contains 17 residues. Germline assignment: CDR1 MDHEN and CDR2 SYDVKM. The CDR3 is CASSQRPIAGVYNEQFF. The CDR3 nucleotides read TGTGCCAGCAGTCAAAGACCTATAGCGGGGGTCTACAATGAGCAGTTCTTC.

This chain connects TRBV30 to TRBJ2-3, with 11 bases fitting TRBD2. The CDR3 covers 13 residues. Germline-derived CDR1 and CDR2 are GTSNPN and SVGIG (reference sequence). V shed 8 bases, J shed 5 bases, and the junction held 6 bases outside the gene matches. CDR3 in DNA: TGTGCCCATAGCGGGGGGGCGGAAGATACGCAGTATTTT. It is translated as CAHSGGAEDTQYF.

The chain employs TRBV5-6 and TRBJ1-1, with a tentative D call TRBD1 (5 bases). This CDR3 is 16 amino acids long. Germline CDR1 and CDR2: SGHDT and YYEEEE. Trimming took off 0 bases at V and 1 base at J, with 13 bases between the two ends. The CDR3 DNA reads as TGTGCCAGCAGCTTGGCAAGGGGCACGCGGAACACTGAAGCTTTCTTT. As protein: CASSLARGTRNTEAFF.

The V call is TRBV30, the J call TRBJ1-5; 11 bases align to TRBD1. The CDR3 is made up of 16 amino acids. J was trimmed by 0 bases and V by 3 bases; bases with no gene match: 4. CDR1 is GTSNPN, CDR2 SVGIG, per germline (reference sequence). DNA for the CDR3: TGTGCCTGGAGACGGACAGGGGGCGATAGCAATCAGCCCCAGCATTTT. Its protein product is CAWRRTGGDSNQPQHF.

A few counts support this clone. The same CDR3 also results from other DNA sequences found in this sample. The gene calls are TRBV5-1 and TRBJ1-3, with D unresolved. There are 14 residues in the CDR3. V was shortened by 1 base and J by 1 base, with 6 bases between the two germline ends. CDR1 SGHRS and CDR2 YFSETQ come from the germline V gene. CDR3 nucleotide sequence: TGCGCCAGCAGCTTGTCCGGGTCTGGAAACACCATATATTTT. This gives the protein CASSLSGSGNTIYF.

This clone was observed a single time. Other nucleotide sequences from this sample produce the same CDR3. This rearrangement joins TRBV27 to TRBJ1-4, with 8 bases that match TRBD1. V dropped 2 bases and J dropped 8; count of bases not matched to a gene: 4. In germline, CDR1 is MNHEY, CDR2 SMNVEV (reference sequence). This CDR3 has 14 amino acids. Written as DNA, the CDR3 is TGTGCCAGCAGTTTACAGGGGGCAGGGGAAAAACTGTTTTTT. Translated: CASSLQGAGEKLFF.

The V call is TRBV7-2, the J call TRBJ2-2; the D is unclear. This CDR3 spans 15 amino acids. V gave up 5 bases and J gave up 1 base, with 11 bases separating them. CDR1 is SGHTA, CDR2 FQGNSA, per germline. The CDR3 DNA sequence: TGTGCCAGCAGCCAGGCGTTGGGGAACACCGGGGAGCTGTTTTTT. Translating it yields CASSQALGNTGELFF. Complete variable domain (other parts from reference TRBV7-2 and TRBJ2-2): GAGVSQSPSNKVTEKGKDVELRCDPISGHTALYWYRQSLGQGLEFLIYFQGNSAPDKSGLPSDRFSAERTGGSVSTLTIQRTQQEDSAVYLCASSQALGNTGELFFGEGSRLTVL.

The V gene is TRBV11-3, the J gene TRBJ2-5, with 9 bases identical to TRBD1. CDR1 is SGHNT, CDR2 YENEEA, per germline. The CDR3 is 15 residues long. V lost 3 bases and J lost 4; bases outside the gene matches: 6. The CDR3 spells CASSFEQGAVETQYF. The CDR3 nucleotides are TGTGCCAGCAGCTTTGAACAGGGGGCTGTAGAGACCCAGTACTTC.

This chain joins TRBV7-9 and TRBJ2-5; possibly TRBD2 for D (6 bases). The length of the CDR3 is 14 residues. Germline CDR1 and CDR2: SEHNR and FQNEAQ (reference sequence). V was clipped by 4 bases and J by 3 bases, with 12 bases between them. As DNA, the CDR3 is TGTGCCAGCAGCTACCGACTAGACGAAGAGACCCAGTACTTC. Its translation is CASSYRLDEETQYF.

The rearrangement uses TRBV11-2 and TRBJ2-7; TRBD1 agrees at 7 bases. CDR1 and CDR2 (germline): SGHAT, FQNNGV. The trim removed 5 bases at V and 0 bases at J, leaving 7 bases unmatched. This CDR3 is built from 15 residues. The CDR3 nucleotides read TGTGCCAGCAGCCTACTACGGGACAGCTCCTACGAGCAGTACTTC. Its protein product is CASSLLRDSSYEQYF.

The CDR3 DNA follows: TGTGCCAGCAGCTTCAAAGGCCTTAACCCAACGGGCTATGGCTACACCTTC. Amino acids: CASSFKGLNPTGYGYTF. The chain joins TRBV5-6 to TRBJ1-2; D not resolved. The CDR3 spans 17 residues. V dropped 2 bases and J dropped 4 bases, with 21 bases sitting between them. Germline assignment: CDR1 SGHDT and CDR2 YYEEEE.

The CDR3 reads CASSWTSGSQETQYF. The CDR3 DNA reads TGTGCCAGCAGCTGGACTAGCGGGTCACAAGAGACCCAGTACTTC. V is TRBV2 and J is TRBJ2-5, with TRBD2 identical over 11 bases. CDR1 is SNHLY, CDR2 FYNNEI, per germline. CDR3 length equals 15 residues. With V trimmed by 6 bases and J by 2 bases, 5 bases remained unmatched.

This chain connects TRBV5-6 to TRBJ2-5; possibly TRBD1 for D (7 bases). The CDR3 has 16 residues. Germline V lookup: CDR1 SGHDT, CDR2 YYEEEE. Between the trimmed V and J ends, which lost 6 bases and 0 bases, there was a span of 18 bases. CDR3 nucleotides: TGTGCCAGCAAAACTACTTTCAGGGGGGACCAAGAGACCCAGTACTTC. It is translated as CASKTTFRGDQETQYF.

This clone was seen only once. CDR3 amino acids: CSAYEETEAFF. The CDR3 coding sequence is TGCAGTGCCTATGAAGAGACTGAAGCTTTCTTT. V usage is TRBV20-1 and J usage is TRBJ1-1; D call uncertain. Germline CDR1 DFQATT, CDR2 SNEGSKA (reference sequence). Trimming left V 6 bases short and J 5 bases short, with 10 bases between. There are 11 residues in the CDR3.

The chain is built from TRBV29-1 and TRBJ2-3; 7 nucleotides agree with TRBD2. Germline CDR1 and CDR2: SQVTM and ANQGSEA. With 6 bases clipped from V and 0 bases from J, the junction kept 6 bases outside the gene matches. This CDR3 contains 14 residues. The CDR3 loop is CSVASGTSTDTQYF. In DNA form, the CDR3 reads TGCAGCGTAGCCAGCGGGACTAGCACAGATACGCAGTATTTT.

This clone has a single count. The chain links TRBV27 to TRBJ2-7; TRBD2 matches at 8 bases. CDR3 size: 13 residues. After removal of 6 bases from V and 7 bases from J, the junction contained 8 bases not matched to a gene. Germline CDR1 reads MNHEY; CDR2 reads SMNVEV (reference sequence). The CDR3 DNA reads as TGTGCCAGCAGCCCGGGAGGGGCGAGGGAGCAGTACTTC. Amino acid sequence: CASSPGGAREQYF.

The chain joins TRBV19 to TRBJ2-1; TRBD2 agrees at 10 bases. V lost 4 bases to trimming and J lost 4 bases; unmatched junction nucleotides: 1. This CDR3 comprises 14 residues. The germline CDR1 and CDR2 sequences are LNHDA and SQIVND (reference sequence). The CDR3 DNA reads TGTGCCAGTAGTACTAGCGGGAGTTACAATGAGCAGTTCTTC. This sequence encodes CASSTSGSYNEQFF. The whole variable domain, remainder taken from reference TRBV19 and TRBJ2-1, is DGGITQSPKYLFRKEGQNVTLSCEQNLNHDAMYWYRQDPGQGLRLIYYSQIVNDFQKGDIAEGYSVSREKKESFPLTVTSAQKNPTAFYLCASSTSGSYNEQFFGPGTRLTVL.

The CDR3 is CASSLTPGLAGETQYF. In DNA form, the CDR3 reads TGCGCCAGCAGCTTAACTCCGGGACTAGCGGGAGAGACCCAGTACTTC. The chain employs TRBV5-1 and TRBJ2-5; 12 bases agree with TRBD2. In germline, CDR1 is SGHRS, CDR2 YFSETQ. The CDR3 runs 16 residues. The V and J ends lost 2 bases and 4 bases, in that order; junction bases with no gene match: 6. Full variable domain (rest looked up from reference TRBV5-1 and TRBJ2-5): KAGVTQTPRYLIKTRGQQVTLSCSPISGHRSVSWYQQTPGQGLQFLFEYFSETQRNKGNFPGRFSGRQFSNSRSEMNVSTLELGDSALYLCASSLTPGLAGETQYFGPGTRLLVL.

The V and J genes are TRBV4-3 and TRBJ2-7, with 7 bases matching TRBD1. Per the germline V gene, CDR1 is LGHNA and CDR2 is YSLEER. This CDR3 has 16 amino acids. Trimming took 0 bases from V and 0 from J; bases not matched to a gene: 5. DNA of the CDR3: TGCGCCAGCAGCCAAGACTGGGACAGCCGCTCCTACGAGCAGTACTTC. Translation gives CASSQDWDSRSYEQYF.

This chain links TRBV6-1 with TRBJ1-3, with a possible D match to TRBD1 (5 bases). The CDR3 has 17 amino acids. Germline V gene data show CDR1 as MNHNS and CDR2 as SASEGT. Trimming took off 2 bases at V and 0 bases at J, with 14 bases between the two ends. CDR3 DNA: TGTGCCAGCAGTGAACCCCTAACAGGCCTCTCTGGAAACACCATATATTTT. Translating gives CASSEPLTGLSGNTIYF.

The genes are TRBV6-5 and TRBJ1-2; 8 nucleotides align to TRBD1. V trimming: 4 bases; J trimming: 6 bases; junction bases outside the gene matches: 10. Germline V lookup: CDR1 MNHEY, CDR2 SVGAGI. The CDR3 is 15 residues long. Written as DNA, the CDR3 is TGTGCCAGCAGTTTGTATCCCAGGGGGCTGGATGGCTACACCTTC. As protein: CASSLYPRGLDGYTF.

J is TRBJ2-4 and V is TRBV27; 8 bases line up with TRBD1. Unmatched junction bases numbered 8, after V lost 3 bases and J lost 7 bases. The CDR3 spans 15 residues. Germline V gene lookup returns CDR1 MNHEY and CDR2 SMNVEV (reference sequence). The DNA of the CDR3 is TGTGCCAGCAGTTTCTTTGCGACAGGGGACAACATTCAGTACTTC. Amino acid sequence: CASSFFATGDNIQYF.

This sequence joins TRBV11-2 and TRBJ1-6; 9 nucleotides agree with TRBD1. CDR3 length: 16 residues. V gave up 2 bases and J gave up 10 bases; unmatched junction bases: 9. Germline CDR1 reads SGHAT; CDR2 reads FQNNGV. CDR3 in DNA: TGTGCCAGCAGCTTAACCGGGACAGGGAGAGGCTCACCCCTCCACTTT. Residues: CASSLTGTGRGSPLHF.

This chain joins TRBV11-3 and TRBJ2-7, with D unclear. CDR3 length: 13 residues. Germline values: CDR1 SGHNT, CDR2 YENEEA. V lost 4 bases to trimming and J lost 4 bases, with 11 bases between them. The CDR3 sequence is CASSSPPLYEQYF. CDR3 bases: TGTGCCAGCAGCTCCCCTCCGCTATACGAGCAGTACTTC.

This clone occurred a few times. Additional DNA sequences in this sample encode the identical CDR3. In DNA, the CDR3 is TGTGCCAGCAGTTACGAAGGGGGCTCCCGCCCGCAGTACTTC. Translated, it gives CASSYEGGSRPQYF. The chain carries TRBV6-5 and TRBJ2-7; 7 nucleotides agree with TRBD1. V shed 2 bases and J 9 bases; nucleotides not matched to a gene: 10. Germline CDR1 MNHEY, CDR2 SVGAGI. The CDR3 sequence is 14 residues long.

J is TRBJ2-2 and V is TRBV7-3; maybe TRBD1 (6 bases). The CDR3 spans 14 residues. Trimming removed 3 bases from V and 4 bases from J, with 9 bases in between. Germline V lookup: CDR1 SGHTA, CDR2 FQGTGA. CDR3 DNA: TGTGCCAGCAGCTTGGGGGCGCGCACCGGGGAGCTGTTTTTT. Protein sequence: CASSLGARTGELFF.

The CDR3 nucleotides read TGTGCCAGCTCACCGGCAGGGGTAGATGAAAAACTGTTTTTT. This sequence encodes CASSPAGVDEKLFF. V usage is TRBV18 and J usage is TRBJ1-4, with D perhaps matching TRBD1 (6 bases). Trimming cost V 3 bases and J 6 bases, with 11 bases left between them. The CDR3 sequence is 14 residues long. Germline lookup yields CDR1 KGHSH and CDR2 LQKENI.

This clone was counted only a few times. The rearrangement joins TRBV9 to TRBJ2-2; D is possibly TRBD2 (5 bases). Trimming shortened V by 0 bases and J by 4 bases, and 10 bases separated the two germline ends. Germline loops: CDR1 SGDLS, CDR2 YYNGEE. The CDR3 consists of 15 residues. The CDR3 region is CASSVGRGSTGELFF. The CDR3 DNA is TGTGCCAGCAGCGTAGGTCGGGGTTCCACCGGGGAGCTGTTTTTT.

The chain is built from TRBV23-1 and TRBJ1-5, with 12 bases matching TRBD1. TRBV23-1 is reported as an ORF; its role is uncertain. The V gene end was trimmed by 5 bases and the J gene end by 0 bases; junction bases not matched to a gene: 8. The CDR3 contains 18 residues. The CDR3, as DNA: TGCGCCAGCAGTTGGGACAGGGGGCGCGTGAATAGCAATCAGCCCCAGCATTTT. Protein sequence: CASSWDRGRVNSNQPQHF.

V usage is TRBV19 and J usage is TRBJ1-1; no firm D call. Per germline, CDR1 LNHDA and CDR2 SQIVND (reference sequence). Trimming shortened V by 3 bases and J by 0 bases, and 11 bases separated the two germline ends. This CDR3 comprises 15 residues. The CDR3 reads CASSIRTGMNTEAFF. Written as DNA, the CDR3 is TGTGCCAGTAGTATCCGGACGGGAATGAACACTGAAGCTTTCTTT.

This clone was picked up a small number of times. The chain combines TRBV2 with TRBJ1-6; 10 bases fit TRBD1. CDR3 length equals 13 residues. The germline V gene encodes CDR1 SNHLY and CDR2 FYNNEI. V dropped 10 bases and J dropped 8; count of bases not matched to a gene: 5. This chain's CDR3 is CATGQGGDSPLHF. CDR3 in DNA: TGTGCCACCGGACAGGGGGGAGATTCACCCCTCCACTTT.

V is TRBV7-3 and J is TRBJ2-1; 10 bases are a match to TRBD1. There are 20 residues in the CDR3. V lost 4 bases to trimming and J lost 0 bases; unmatched junction nucleotides: 15. The germline V gene has CDR1 SGHTA and CDR2 FQGTGA. CDR3 sequence: CASSSTPGQGKSRSYNEQFF. CDR3 DNA: TGTGCCAGCAGCTCTACTCCGGGACAGGGGAAGTCACGCTCCTACAATGAGCAGTTCTTC.